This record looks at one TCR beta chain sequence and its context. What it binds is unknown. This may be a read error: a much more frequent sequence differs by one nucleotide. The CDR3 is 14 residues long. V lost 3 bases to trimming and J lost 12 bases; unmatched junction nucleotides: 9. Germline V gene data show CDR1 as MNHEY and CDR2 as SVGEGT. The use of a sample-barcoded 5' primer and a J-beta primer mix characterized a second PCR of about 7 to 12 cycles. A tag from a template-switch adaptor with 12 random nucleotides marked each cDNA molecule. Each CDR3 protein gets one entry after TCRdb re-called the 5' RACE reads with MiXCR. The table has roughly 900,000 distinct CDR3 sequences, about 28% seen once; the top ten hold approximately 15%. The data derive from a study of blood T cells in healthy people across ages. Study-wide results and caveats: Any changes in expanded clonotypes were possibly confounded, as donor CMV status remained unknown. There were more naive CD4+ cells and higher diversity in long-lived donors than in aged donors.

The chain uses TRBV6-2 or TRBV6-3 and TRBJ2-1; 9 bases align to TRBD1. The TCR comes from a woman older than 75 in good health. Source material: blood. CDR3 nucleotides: TGTGCCAGCAGTTATAGTAACAGGGGGCACGGGCAGTTCTTC. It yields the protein CASSYSNRGHGQFF.